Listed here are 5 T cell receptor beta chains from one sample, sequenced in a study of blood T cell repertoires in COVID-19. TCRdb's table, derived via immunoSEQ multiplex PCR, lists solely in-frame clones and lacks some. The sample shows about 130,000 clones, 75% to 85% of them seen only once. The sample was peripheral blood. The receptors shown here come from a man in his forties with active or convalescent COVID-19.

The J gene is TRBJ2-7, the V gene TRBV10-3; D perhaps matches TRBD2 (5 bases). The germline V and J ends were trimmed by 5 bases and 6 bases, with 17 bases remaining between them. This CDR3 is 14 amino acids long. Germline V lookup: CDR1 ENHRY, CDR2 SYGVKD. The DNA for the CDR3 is TGTGCCATCAGTTCAGACCACCAAGGACTCGAGCAGTACTTC. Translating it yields CAISSDHQGLEQYF.

CDR3 bases: TGTGCCAGCAGCCCGACGGGGGCCCAGTACTTC. It is translated as CASSPTGAQYF. The chain links TRBV11-2 to TRBJ2-5; D is perhaps TRBD2 (6 bases). The CDR3 loop spans 11 amino acids. The germline V and J ends were trimmed by 5 bases and 9 bases, with 10 bases remaining between them. The germline V gene encodes CDR1 SGHAT and CDR2 FQNNGV.

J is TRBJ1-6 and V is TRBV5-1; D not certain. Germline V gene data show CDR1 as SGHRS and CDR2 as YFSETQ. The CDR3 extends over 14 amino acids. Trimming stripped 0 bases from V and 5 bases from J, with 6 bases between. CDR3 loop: CASSLGQNNSPLHF. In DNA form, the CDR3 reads TGCGCCAGCAGCTTGGGTCAGAATAATTCACCCCTCCACTTT.

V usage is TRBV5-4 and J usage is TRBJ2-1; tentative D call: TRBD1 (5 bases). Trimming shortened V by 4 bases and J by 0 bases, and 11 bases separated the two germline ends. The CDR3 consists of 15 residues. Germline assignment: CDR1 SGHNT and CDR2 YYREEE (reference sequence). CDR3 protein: CASSPGHNSYNEQFF. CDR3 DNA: TGTGCCAGCAGCCCAGGACATAACTCCTACAATGAGCAGTTCTTC.

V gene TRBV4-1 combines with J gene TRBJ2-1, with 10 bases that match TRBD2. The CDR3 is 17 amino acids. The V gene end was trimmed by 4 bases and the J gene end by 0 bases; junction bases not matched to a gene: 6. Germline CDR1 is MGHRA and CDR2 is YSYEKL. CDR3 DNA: TGCGCCAGCAGCCGGACTGTAGCGGGGGGCTCCTACAATGAGCAGTTCTTC. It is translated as CASSRTVAGGSYNEQFF.